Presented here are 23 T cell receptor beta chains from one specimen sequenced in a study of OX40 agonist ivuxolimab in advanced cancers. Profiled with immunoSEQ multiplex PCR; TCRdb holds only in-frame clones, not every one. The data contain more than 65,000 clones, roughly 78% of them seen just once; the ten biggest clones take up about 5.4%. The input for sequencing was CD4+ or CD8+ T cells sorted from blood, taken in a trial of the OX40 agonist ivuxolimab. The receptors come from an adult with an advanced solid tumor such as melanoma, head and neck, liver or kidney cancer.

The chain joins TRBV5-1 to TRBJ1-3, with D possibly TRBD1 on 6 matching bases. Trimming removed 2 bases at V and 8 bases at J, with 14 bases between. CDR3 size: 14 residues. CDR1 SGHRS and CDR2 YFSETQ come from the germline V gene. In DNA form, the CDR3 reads TGCGCCAGCAGCTTAATGGGGGCGAGGGACACCATATATTTT. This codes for CASSLMGARDTIYF.

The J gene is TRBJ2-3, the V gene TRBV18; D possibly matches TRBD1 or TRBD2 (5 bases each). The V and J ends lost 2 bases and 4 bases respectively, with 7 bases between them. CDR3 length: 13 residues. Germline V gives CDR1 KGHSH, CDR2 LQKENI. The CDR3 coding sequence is TGTGCCAGCTCACCAGGGACCCCAGATACGCAGTATTTT. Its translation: CASSPGTPDTQYF.

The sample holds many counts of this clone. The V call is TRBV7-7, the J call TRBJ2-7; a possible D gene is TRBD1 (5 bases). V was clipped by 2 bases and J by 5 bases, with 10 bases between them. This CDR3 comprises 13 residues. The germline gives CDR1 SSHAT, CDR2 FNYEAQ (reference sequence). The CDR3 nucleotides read TGTGCCAGCAGCTTAAATCTACAGGACGAGCAGTACTTC. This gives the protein CASSLNLQDEQYF.

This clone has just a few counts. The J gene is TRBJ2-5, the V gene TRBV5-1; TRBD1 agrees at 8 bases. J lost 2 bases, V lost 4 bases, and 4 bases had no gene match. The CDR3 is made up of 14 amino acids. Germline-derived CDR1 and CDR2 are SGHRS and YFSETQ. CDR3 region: CASSATGGQETQYF. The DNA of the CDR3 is TGCGCCAGCAGCGCTACAGGGGGACAAGAGACCCAGTACTTC.

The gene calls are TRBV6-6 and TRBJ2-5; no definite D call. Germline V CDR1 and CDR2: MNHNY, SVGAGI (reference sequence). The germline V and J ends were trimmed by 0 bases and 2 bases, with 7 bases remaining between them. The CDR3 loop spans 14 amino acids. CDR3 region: CASSYSANQETQYF. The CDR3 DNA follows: TGTGCCAGCAGTTACTCGGCAAATCAAGAGACCCAGTACTTC.

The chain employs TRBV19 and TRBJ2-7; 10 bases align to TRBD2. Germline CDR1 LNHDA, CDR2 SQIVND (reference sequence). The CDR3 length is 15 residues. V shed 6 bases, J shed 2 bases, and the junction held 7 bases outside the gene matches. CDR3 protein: CASRRSGRGTYEQYF. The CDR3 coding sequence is TGTGCCAGTAGGAGAAGCGGGAGGGGCACCTACGAGCAGTACTTC.

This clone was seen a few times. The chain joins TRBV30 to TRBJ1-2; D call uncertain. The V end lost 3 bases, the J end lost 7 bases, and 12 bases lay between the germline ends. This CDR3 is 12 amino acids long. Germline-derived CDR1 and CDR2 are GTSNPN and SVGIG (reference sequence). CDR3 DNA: TGTGCCTGGAGGGGGAACGACGGTGGCTACACCTTC. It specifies CAWRGNDGGYTF.

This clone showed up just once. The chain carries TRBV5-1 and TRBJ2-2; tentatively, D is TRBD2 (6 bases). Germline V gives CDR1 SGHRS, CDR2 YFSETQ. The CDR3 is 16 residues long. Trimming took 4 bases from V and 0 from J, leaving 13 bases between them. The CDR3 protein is CASSPQEGPNTGELFF. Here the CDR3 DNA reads TGCGCCAGCAGCCCCCAGGAGGGACCGAACACCGGGGAGCTGTTTTTT.

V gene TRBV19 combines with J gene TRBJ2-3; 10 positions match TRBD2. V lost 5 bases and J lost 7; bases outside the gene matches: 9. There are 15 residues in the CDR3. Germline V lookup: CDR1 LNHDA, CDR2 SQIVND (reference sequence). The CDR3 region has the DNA TGTGCCAGTAGTCGACAGCGGGGGGGCCCAAATACGCAGTATTTT. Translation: CASSRQRGGPNTQYF.

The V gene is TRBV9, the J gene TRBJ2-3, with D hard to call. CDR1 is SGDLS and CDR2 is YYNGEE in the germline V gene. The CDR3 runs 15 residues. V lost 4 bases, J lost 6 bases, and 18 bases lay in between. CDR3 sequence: CASSLTGRLGDTQYF. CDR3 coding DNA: TGTGCCAGCAGCCTGACTGGGCGGCTAGGGGATACGCAGTATTTT.

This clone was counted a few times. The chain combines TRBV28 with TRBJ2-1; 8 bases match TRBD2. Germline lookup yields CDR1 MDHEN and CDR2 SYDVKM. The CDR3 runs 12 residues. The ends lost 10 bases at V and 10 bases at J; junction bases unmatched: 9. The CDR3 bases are TGTGCCACCTTCGGGGGGGCATGGGAGCAGTTCTTC. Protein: CATFGGAWEQFF.

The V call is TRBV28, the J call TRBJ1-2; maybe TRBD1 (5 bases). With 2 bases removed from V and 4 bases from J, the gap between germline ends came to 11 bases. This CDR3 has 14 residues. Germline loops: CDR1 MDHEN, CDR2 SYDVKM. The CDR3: CASSLGGGSYGYTF. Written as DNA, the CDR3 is TGTGCCAGCAGTTTAGGGGGAGGGTCCTATGGCTACACCTTC.

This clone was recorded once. The CDR3 DNA reads as TGCGCCAGCAGCCAAGATGGATCGTTCTATGGCTACACCTTC. This sequence encodes CASSQDGSFYGYTF. The V call is TRBV4-1, the J call TRBJ1-2; D is unclear. Between the trimmed V and J ends, which lost 0 bases and 4 bases, there was a span of 9 bases. The CDR3 sequence is 14 residues long. Per germline, CDR1 MGHRA and CDR2 YSYEKL.

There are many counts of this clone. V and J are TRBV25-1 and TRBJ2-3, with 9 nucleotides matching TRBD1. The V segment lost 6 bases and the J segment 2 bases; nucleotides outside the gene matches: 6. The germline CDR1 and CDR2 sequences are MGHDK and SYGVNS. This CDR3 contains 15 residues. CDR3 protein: CASRDGTGSTDTQYF. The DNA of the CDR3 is TGTGCCAGCAGGGACGGGACAGGGTCCACAGATACGCAGTATTTT.

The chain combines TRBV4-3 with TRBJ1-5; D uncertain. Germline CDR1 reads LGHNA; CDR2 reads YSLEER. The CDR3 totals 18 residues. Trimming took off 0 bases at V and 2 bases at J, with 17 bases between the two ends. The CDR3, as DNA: TGCGCCAGCAGCCAAGAAGTGTTTTCCCTACGAGGCAATCAGCCCCAGCATTTT. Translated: CASSQEVFSLRGNQPQHF.

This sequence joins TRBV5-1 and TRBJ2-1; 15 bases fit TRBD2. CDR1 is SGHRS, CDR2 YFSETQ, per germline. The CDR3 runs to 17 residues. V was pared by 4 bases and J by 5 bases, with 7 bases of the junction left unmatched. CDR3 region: CASSPGTSGRLNNEQFF. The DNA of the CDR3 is TGCGCCAGCAGCCCCGGGACTAGCGGGAGGTTAAACAATGAGCAGTTCTTC. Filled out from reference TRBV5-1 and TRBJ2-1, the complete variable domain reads KAGVTQTPRYLIKTRGQQVTLSCSPISGHRSVSWYQQTPGQGLQFLFEYFSETQRNKGNFPGRFSGRQFSNSRSEMNVSTLELGDSALYLCASSPGTSGRLNNEQFFGPGTRLTVL.

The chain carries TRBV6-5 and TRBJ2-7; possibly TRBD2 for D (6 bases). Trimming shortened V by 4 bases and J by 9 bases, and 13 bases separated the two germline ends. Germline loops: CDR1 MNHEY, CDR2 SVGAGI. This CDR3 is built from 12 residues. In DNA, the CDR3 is TGTGCCAGCAGTTCGACTAGTATAGGGCAGTACTTC. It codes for CASSSTSIGQYF.

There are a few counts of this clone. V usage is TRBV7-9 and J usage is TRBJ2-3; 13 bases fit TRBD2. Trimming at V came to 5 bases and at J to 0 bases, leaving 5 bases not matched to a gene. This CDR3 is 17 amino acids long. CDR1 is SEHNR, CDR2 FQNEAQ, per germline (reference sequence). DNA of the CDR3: TGTGCCAGCAGCCTGGGACTAGCGGGGCGTAGCACAGATACGCAGTATTTT. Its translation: CASSLGLAGRSTDTQYF.

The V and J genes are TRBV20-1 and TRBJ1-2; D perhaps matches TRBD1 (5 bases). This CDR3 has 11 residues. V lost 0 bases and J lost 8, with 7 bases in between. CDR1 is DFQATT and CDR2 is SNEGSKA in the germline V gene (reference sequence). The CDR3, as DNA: TGCAGTGCTAGAGAAGGGGAGGGCTACACCTTC. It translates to CSAREGEGYTF.

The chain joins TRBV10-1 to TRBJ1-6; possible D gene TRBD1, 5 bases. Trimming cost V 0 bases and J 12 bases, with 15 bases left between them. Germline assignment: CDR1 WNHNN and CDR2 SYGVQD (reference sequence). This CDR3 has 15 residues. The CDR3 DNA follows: TGCGCCAGCAGTGAGTCGAACGGGGGAGGAAGACCCCTCCACTTT. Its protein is CASSESNGGGRPLHF.

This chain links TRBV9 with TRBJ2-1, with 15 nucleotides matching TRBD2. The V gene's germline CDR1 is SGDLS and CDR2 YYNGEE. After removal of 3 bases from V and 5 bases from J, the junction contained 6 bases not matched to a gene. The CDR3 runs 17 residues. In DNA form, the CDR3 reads TGTGCCAGCAGCGCCGGACTAGCGGGAGGGCTTAACAATGAGCAGTTCTTC. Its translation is CASSAGLAGGLNNEQFF.

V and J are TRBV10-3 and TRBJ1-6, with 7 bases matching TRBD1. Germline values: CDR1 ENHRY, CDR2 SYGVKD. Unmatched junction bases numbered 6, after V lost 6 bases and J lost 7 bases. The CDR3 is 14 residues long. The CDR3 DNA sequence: TGTGCCATCAGGCCCGGGACAGACAATTCACCCCTCCACTTT. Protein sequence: CAIRPGTDNSPLHF.

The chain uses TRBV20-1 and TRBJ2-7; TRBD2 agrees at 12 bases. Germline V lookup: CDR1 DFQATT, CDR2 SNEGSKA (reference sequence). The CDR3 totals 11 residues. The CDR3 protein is CRLAGGNEQYF. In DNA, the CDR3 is TGCAGACTAGCGGGGGGTAACGAGCAGTACTTC.